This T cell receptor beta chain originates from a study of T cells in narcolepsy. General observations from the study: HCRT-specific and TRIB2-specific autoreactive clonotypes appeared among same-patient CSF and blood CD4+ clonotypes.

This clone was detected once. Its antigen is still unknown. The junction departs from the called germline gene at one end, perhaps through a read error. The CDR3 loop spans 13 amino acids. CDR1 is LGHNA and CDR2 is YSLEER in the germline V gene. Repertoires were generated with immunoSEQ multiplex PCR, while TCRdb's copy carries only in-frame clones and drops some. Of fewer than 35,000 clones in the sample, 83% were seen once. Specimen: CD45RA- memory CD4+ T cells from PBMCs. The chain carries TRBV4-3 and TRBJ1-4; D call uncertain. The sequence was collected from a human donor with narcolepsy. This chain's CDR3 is CTSSQEPGRSLLF. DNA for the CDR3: TGCACCAGCAGCCAAGAACCTGGAAGGAGTCTCCTATTT.